This TCR beta chain was found in a study of breast tumors, draining lymph nodes, adjacent tissues. Each CDR3 protein is one row after TCRdb ran MiXCR on the multiplex PCR reads. The data contain approximately 7,600 distinct CDR3 sequences, about 74% of them singletons. CDR3 length: 14 residues. In germline, CDR1 is MNHNY, CDR2 SVGAGI (reference sequence). J lost 0 bases, V lost 9 bases, and 4 bases had no gene match. V usage is TRBV6-6 and J usage is TRBJ2-7; 11 nucleotides agree with TRBD2. The TCR was taken from a female donor with breast cancer. Some clones in this sample may be carry-over from other donors' samples. The sample taken for sequencing was tumor-adjacent breast tissue. DNA for the CDR3: TGTGCCAGTTCGGGACTAGCGGACTCCTACGAGCAGTACTTC. It yields the protein CASSGLADSYEQYF.